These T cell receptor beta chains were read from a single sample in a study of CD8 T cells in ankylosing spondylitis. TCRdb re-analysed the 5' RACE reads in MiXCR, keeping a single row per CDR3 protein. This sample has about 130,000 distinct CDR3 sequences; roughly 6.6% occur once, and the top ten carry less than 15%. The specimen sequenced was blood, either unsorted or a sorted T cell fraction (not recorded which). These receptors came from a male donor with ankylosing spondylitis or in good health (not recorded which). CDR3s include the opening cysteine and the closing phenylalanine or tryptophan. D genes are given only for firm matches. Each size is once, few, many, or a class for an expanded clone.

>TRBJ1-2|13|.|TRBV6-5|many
CASSRESTYGYTF
TGTGCCAGCAGTCGAGAGAGTACTTATGGCTACACCTTC
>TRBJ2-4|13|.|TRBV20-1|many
CSASGTAKNIQYF
TGCAGTGCTAGCGGGACGGCCAAAAACATTCAGTACTTC
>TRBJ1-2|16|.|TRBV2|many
CASSEPHGLGDYGYTF
TGTGCCAGCAGTGAGCCGCATGGGCTGGGGGACTATGGCTACACCTTC
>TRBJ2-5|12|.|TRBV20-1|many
CSAPKGSETQYF
TGCAGTGCTCCCAAGGGCTCAGAGACCCAGTACTTC
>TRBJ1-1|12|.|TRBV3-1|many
CASSPRMAEAFF
TGTGCCAGCAGCCCCCGGATGGCTGAAGCTTTCTTT
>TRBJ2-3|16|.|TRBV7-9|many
CASSSLWRDHTDTQYF
TGTGCCAGCAGCTCCCTATGGCGGGACCACACAGATACGCAGTATTTT
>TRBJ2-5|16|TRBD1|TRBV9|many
CASSANRDRGAETQYF
TGTGCCAGCAGCGCAAACCGGGACAGGGGTGCAGAGACCCAGTACTTC
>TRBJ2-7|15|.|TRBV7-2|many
CASSFFRGIREEQYF
TGTGCCAGCAGCTTCTTTAGAGGGATTCGGGAGGAGCAGTACTTC
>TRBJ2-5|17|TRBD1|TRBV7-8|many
CASSLPTQGENQETQYF
TGTGCCAGCAGCCTCCCAACCCAGGGGGAGAACCAAGAGACCCAGTACTTC
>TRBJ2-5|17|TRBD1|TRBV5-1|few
CASSPEGYRDRAETQYF
TGCGCCAGCAGCCCGGAAGGGTATCGGGACAGGGCAGAGACCCAGTACTTC